Following are 3 T cell receptor beta chains from one sample sequenced in a study of blood T cell repertoires in COVID-19 (dated by TCRdb to 2020 to 2021). Libraries were prepared through the immunoSEQ multiplex PCR assay. Imported from immuneACCESS, the table was reduced by TCRdb to in-frame sequences with V and J called. These copies leave out some clones; in studies compared against another copy, an unresolved V gene accounts for under half, and the cause of the remainder is not known. The sample table records some 200,000 clones; around nine tenths of these occur just once. The ten largest clones capture around 12% of the sample. The sequenced sample was peripheral blood. All receptors come from a woman aged 70-85 years with COVID-19, enrolled during active disease.

This clone was detected a few times. The chain carries TRBV5-5 and TRBJ1-2; 7 bases are a match to TRBD1. This CDR3 spans 15 amino acids. Germline CDR1 is SGHKS and CDR2 is YYEKEE (reference sequence). V dropped 4 bases and J dropped 4; count of bases not matched to a gene: 10. CDR3 DNA sequence: TGTGCCAGCAGCCTTGCCCCGACAGGGTCCTATGGCTACACCTTC. Its protein is CASSLAPTGSYGYTF.

This clone has only a few counts. V usage is TRBV28 and J usage is TRBJ1-5; 7 bases are shared with TRBD1. Germline V gives CDR1 MDHEN, CDR2 SYDVKM. V dropped 3 bases and J dropped 6; count of bases not matched to a gene: 5. This CDR3 comprises 14 residues. In nucleotides, the CDR3 is TGTGCCAGCAGTTTGACAGGGATGAGTCAGCCCCAGCATTTT. Translating gives CASSLTGMSQPQHF.

CDR3 bases: TGTGCCAGCAGCCCAGATCGGGACAGATCCTTTCCTCACGAGCAGTACTTC. Its protein product is CASSPDRDRSFPHEQYF. J is TRBJ2-7 and V is TRBV3-1 (or the pseudogene TRBV3-2); 7 nucleotides match TRBD1. Germline lookup yields CDR1 LGHDT and CDR2 YNNKEL (reference sequence). The CDR3 consists of 17 residues. V gave up 4 bases and J gave up 5 bases; unmatched junction bases: 17.